This T cell receptor (beta chain) derives from a study of blood T cell repertoires in COVID-19. As for the study in general: The origin of the acute and convalescent COVID-19 samples was the United States, Italy and Spain.

Seattle enrolled patients during active infection and tracked them longitudinally. This clone came up once. In the study's own analysis: By means of reference gene primer amplification, nucleated cell counts were estimated. Clones were sequenced by immunoSEQ multiplex PCR, and TCRdb holds only the in-frame ones, with some missing. V and J calls and clone size follow that table, whereas D and trimming were derived from the DNA. Of 150,000 to 200,000 clones listed, 80% to 85% are singletons. The sequence was obtained from a woman aged 70-85 years with COVID-19, enrolled during active disease. Sequenced material: peripheral blood.

CDR3 in amino acids: CASSSTGTGSNEQYF. For the CDR3, the DNA is TGTGCCAGCAGCTCCACCGGGACAGGAAGCAACGAGCAGTACTTC. The V gene is TRBV5-5, the J gene TRBJ2-7; 8 nucleotides line up with TRBD1. Germline V gene sequence: CDR1 SGHKS, CDR2 YYEKEE (reference sequence). The CDR3 runs 15 residues. V shed 3 bases, J shed 5 bases, and the junction held 10 bases outside the gene matches.